Detailed here is one T cell receptor (beta chain). Its antigen is unknown. Assay: immunoSEQ multiplex PCR; the TCRdb copy retains only in-frame clones and omits some. This sample yields fewer than 100,000 clones, of which 80% to 90% are seen a single time; around 2% belongs to the top ten. This sample is drawn from a study of OX40 agonist ivuxolimab in advanced cancers. At the level of the study: At about 82% male, the cohort had a mean age of 60 years, ranging from roughly 20 to 90. Study-wide results and caveats: The study found among the lowest clonal expansion in partial responders at 0.1-3.0 mg/kg. Also present in some nonresponders was a low level of normalized T-cell clonal expansion. At 0.1 to 3.0 mg/kg and by week 6, clonal expansion occurred in CD4+ and CD8+ blood T cells.

The CDR3 is made up of 17 amino acids. The germline V and J ends were trimmed by 4 bases and 3 bases, with 21 bases remaining between them. Looked up from germline, CDR1 is SGHAT and CDR2 is FQNNGV. The rearrangement joins TRBV11-2 to TRBJ1-1; tentatively, D is TRBD1 (5 bases). This sequence originates from an adult with an advanced solid tumor such as melanoma, head and neck, liver or kidney cancer. The sequences come from CD4+ or CD8+ T cells sorted from blood, collected in a trial of the OX40 agonist ivuxolimab. The CDR3 region has the DNA TGTGCCAGCAGCTCCTGGGGCATTCGGCGCTCGGACACTGAAGCTTTCTTT. It specifies CASSSWGIRRSDTEAFF. Supplemented by reference TRBV11-2 and TRBJ1-1, the full variable domain reads EAGVAQSPRYKIIEKRQSVAFWCNPISGHATLYWYQQILGQGPKLLIQFQNNGVVDDSQLPKDRFSAERLKGVDSTLKIQPAKLEDSAVYLCASSSWGIRRSDTEAFFGQGTRLTVV.